The next 6 T cell receptor beta chains were all read from a single sample in a study of beta chain features in type 1 diabetes. Reverse transcription of all isolated RNA meant that expressed TCRB transcripts were sequenced. Produced via immunoSEQ multiplex PCR; TCRdb's table is partial and in-frame only. The table has roughly 610,000 clones, around 15% seen once. The sequencing input was naive CD4+ T cells from blood. The receptors were gathered from a man younger than 30 in good health.

The chain links TRBV5-4 to TRBJ1-3, with D perhaps matching TRBD1 (6 bases). There are 15 residues in the CDR3. The germline V and J ends were trimmed by 1 base and 4 bases, with 12 bases remaining between them. Germline values: CDR1 SGHNT, CDR2 YYREEE (reference sequence). In nucleotides, the CDR3 is TGTGCCAGCAGCTTGACAGGGAACACGGGAAACACCATATATTTT. It specifies CASSLTGNTGNTIYF. The whole variable domain, remainder taken from reference TRBV5-4 and TRBJ1-3, is ETGVTQSPTHLIKTRGQQVTLRCSSQSGHNTVSWYQQALGQGPQFIFQYYREEENGRGNFPPRFSGLQFPNYSSELNVNALELDDSALYLCASSLTGNTGNTIYFGEGSWLTVV.

In this sample, this clone turned up a few times. This chain uses TRBV11-1 with TRBJ2-1; 9 bases map to TRBD1. Germline V gives CDR1 SGHAT, CDR2 FQDESV (reference sequence). Trimming at V came to 3 bases and at J to 3 bases, leaving 9 bases not matched to a gene. This CDR3 is built from 17 residues. CDR3 amino acids: CASSFSRDRGGYNEQFF. Written as DNA, the CDR3 is TGTGCCAGCAGCTTTTCCCGAGACAGGGGGGGCTACAATGAGCAGTTCTTC.

This chain links TRBV5-4 with TRBJ2-6, with D tentatively TRBD1 or TRBD2 (6 bases each). Germline CDR1 is SGHNT and CDR2 is YYREEE (reference sequence). The CDR3 extends over 16 amino acids. The V gene lost 0 bases and the J gene lost 0 bases, with 7 bases spanning the gap. DNA for the CDR3: TGTGCCAGCAGCTTGGGGGGGGCCTCTGGGGCCAACGTCCTGACTTTC. Protein: CASSLGGASGANVLTF.

The genes are TRBV10-3 and TRBJ1-1; possibly TRBD1 for D (5 bases). The V gene lost 4 bases and the J gene lost 5 bases, with 14 bases spanning the gap. Germline lookup yields CDR1 ENHRY and CDR2 SYGVKD. The CDR3 is 14 residues long. CDR3 nucleotides: TGTGCCATCAGTGGGGGACTGGGGGTGACTGAAGCTTTCTTT. It translates to CAISGGLGVTEAFF.

This chain joins TRBV7-9 and TRBJ1-6; D uncertain. This CDR3 region has 14 residues. CDR1 and CDR2 (germline): SEHNR, FQNEAQ (reference sequence). Trimming stripped 5 bases from V and 1 base from J, with 6 bases between. This chain's CDR3 is CASSHGSYNSPLHF. CDR3 coding DNA: TGTGCCAGCAGCCATGGGTCCTATAATTCACCCCTCCACTTT.

This clone was observed a few times. The V call is TRBV7-9, the J call TRBJ1-1, with D possibly matching TRBD1 (5 bases). CDR3 size: 15 residues. Trimming took off 2 bases at V and 4 bases at J, with 14 bases between the two ends. Germline loops: CDR1 SEHNR, CDR2 FQNEAQ (reference sequence). CDR3 loop: CASSLTPEGSTEAFF. CDR3 sequence (DNA): TGTGCCAGCAGCTTAACCCCTGAGGGGTCCACTGAAGCTTTCTTT.